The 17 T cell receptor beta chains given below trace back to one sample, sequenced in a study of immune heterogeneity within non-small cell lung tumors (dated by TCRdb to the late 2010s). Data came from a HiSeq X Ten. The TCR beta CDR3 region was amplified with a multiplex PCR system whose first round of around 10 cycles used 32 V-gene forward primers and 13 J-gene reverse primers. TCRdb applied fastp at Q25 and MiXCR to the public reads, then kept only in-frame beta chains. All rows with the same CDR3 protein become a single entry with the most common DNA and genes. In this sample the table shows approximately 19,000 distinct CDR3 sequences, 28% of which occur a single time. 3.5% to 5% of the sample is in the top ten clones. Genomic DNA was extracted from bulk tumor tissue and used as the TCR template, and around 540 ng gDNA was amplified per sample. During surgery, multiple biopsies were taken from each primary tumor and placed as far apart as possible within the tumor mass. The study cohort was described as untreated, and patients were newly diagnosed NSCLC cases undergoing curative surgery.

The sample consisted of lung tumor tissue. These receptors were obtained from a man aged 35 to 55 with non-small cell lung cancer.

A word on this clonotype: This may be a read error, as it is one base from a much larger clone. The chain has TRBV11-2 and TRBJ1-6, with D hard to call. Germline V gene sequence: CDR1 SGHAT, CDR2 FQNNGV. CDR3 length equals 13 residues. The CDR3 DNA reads TGTGCCAGCAGCTGGGTATATAATTCACCCCTCAACTTT. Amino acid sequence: CASSWVYNSPLNF.

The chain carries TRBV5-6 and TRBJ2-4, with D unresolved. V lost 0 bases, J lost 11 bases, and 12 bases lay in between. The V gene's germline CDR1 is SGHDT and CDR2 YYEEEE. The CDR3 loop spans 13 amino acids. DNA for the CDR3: TGTGCCAGCAGCTTGGCCCGGCATTATCTTCAGTACTTC. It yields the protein CASSLARHYLQYF.

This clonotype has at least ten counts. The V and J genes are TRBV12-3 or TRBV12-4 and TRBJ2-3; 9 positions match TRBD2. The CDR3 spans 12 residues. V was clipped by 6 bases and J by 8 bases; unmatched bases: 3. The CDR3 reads CASSLTSGTQYF. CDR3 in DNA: TGTGCCAGCAGCTTGACTAGCGGTACGCAGTATTTT.

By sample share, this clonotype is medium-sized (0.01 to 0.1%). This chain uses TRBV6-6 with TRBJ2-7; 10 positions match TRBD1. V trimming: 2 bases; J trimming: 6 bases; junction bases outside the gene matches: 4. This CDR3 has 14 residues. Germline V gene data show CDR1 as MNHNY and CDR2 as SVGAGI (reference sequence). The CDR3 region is CASSYGTGVSEQYF. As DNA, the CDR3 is TGTGCCAGCAGTTACGGGACAGGGGTATCCGAGCAGTACTTC.

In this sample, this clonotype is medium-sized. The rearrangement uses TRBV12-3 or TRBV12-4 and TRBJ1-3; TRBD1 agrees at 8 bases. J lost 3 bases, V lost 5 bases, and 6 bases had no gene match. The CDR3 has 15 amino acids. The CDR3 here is CASSPRTGFGNTIYF. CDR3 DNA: TGTGCCAGCAGTCCTAGGACAGGGTTTGGAAACACCATATATTTT.

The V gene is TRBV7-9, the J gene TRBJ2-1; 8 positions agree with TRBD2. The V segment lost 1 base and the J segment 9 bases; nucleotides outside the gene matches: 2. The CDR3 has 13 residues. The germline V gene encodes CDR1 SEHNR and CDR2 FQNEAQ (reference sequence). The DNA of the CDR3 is TGTGCCAGCAGCTTAGGCGGGGGGTTTGAGCAGTTCTTC. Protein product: CASSLGGGFEQFF.

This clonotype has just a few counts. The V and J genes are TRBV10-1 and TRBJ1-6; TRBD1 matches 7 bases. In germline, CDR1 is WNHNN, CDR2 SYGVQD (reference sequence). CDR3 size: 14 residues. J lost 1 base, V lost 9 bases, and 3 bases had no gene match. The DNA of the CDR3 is TGCGCCAGACAGGGGATGTCCTATAATTCACCCCTCCACTTT. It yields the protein CARQGMSYNSPLHF.

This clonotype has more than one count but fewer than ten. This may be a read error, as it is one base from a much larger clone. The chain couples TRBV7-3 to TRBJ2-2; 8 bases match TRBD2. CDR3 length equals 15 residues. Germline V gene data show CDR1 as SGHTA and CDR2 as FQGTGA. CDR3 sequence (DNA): TGTGCCAACAGCGCGGGACTAGGGGCGACCGGGGAGCTGTTTTTT. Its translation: CANSAGLGATGELFF.

CDR3 residues: CASSLEGTEAFF. CDR3 bases: TGTGCCAGCTCACTCGAAGGGACTGAAGCTTTCTTT. The V call is TRBV18, the J call TRBJ1-1; D ambiguous. The germline V gene encodes CDR1 KGHSH and CDR2 LQKENI. The V gene lost 4 bases and the J gene lost 5 bases, with 8 bases spanning the gap. CDR3 length: 12 amino acids.

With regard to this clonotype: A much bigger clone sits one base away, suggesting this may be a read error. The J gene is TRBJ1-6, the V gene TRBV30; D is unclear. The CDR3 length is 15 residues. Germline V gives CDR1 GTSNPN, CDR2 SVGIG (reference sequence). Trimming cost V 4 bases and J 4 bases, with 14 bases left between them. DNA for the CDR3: TGTGCCTGGAACTTACCGGGCCTGTATAATTCACCCCTCCACTTT. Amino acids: CAWNLPGLYNSPLHF. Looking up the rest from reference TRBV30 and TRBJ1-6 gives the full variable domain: SQTIHQWPATLVQPVGSPLSLECTVEGTSNPNLYWYRQAAGRGLQLLFYSVGIGQISSEVPQNLSASRPQDRQFILSSKKLLLSDSGFYLCAWNLPGLYNSPLHFGNGTRLTVT.

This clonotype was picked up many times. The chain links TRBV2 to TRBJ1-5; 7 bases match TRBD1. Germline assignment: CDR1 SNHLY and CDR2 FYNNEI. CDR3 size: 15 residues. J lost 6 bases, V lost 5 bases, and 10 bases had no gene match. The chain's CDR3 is CASSSLTGSGQPQHF. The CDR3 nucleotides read TGTGCCAGCAGTTCTCTGACAGGGAGTGGTCAGCCCCAGCATTTT.

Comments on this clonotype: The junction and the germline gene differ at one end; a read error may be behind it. CDR3 DNA sequence: TGTGCCAGCAGTCCCACGCGATTAGCTGGTGGCACAGATAGGCAGTATTTT. Amino acids: CASSPTRLAGGTDRQYF. The gene calls are TRBV12-3 or TRBV12-4 and TRBJ2-3, with D hard to call. CDR3 size: 17 residues.

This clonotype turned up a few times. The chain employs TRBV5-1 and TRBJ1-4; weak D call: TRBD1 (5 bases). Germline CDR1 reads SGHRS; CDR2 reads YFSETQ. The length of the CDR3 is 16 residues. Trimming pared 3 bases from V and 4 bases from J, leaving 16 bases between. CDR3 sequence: CASSSGGRGNNEKLFF. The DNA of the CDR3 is TGCGCCAGCAGCTCGGGGGGACGGGGTAATAATGAAAAACTGTTTTTT.

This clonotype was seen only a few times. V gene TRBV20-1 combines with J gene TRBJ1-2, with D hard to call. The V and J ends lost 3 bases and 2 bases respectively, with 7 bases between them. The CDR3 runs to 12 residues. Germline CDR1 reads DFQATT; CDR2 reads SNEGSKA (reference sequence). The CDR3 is CSASGENYGYTF. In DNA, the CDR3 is TGCAGTGCTAGTGGGGAGAACTATGGCTACACCTTC.

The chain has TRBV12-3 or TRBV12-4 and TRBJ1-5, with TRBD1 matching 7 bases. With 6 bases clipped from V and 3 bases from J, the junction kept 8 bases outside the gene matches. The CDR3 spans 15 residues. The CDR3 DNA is TGTGCCAGCAGCGGGACAGTTGTCGTCAATCAGCCCCAGCATTTT. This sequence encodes CASSGTVVVNQPQHF.

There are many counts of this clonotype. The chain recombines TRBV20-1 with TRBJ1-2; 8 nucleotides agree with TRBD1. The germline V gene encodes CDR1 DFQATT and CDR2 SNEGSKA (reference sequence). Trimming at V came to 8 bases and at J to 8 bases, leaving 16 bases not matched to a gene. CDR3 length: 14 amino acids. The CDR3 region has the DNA TGCAGTTCCCCACCATCAGGGGGCGCGGGGGGCTACACCTTC. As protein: CSSPPSGGAGGYTF.

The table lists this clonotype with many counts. This CDR3 reads CASLPGTGTYGYTF. The DNA of the CDR3 is TGTGCCAGCCTGCCCGGGACAGGGACCTATGGCTACACCTTC. This chain connects TRBV6-5 to TRBJ1-2; 9 nucleotides line up with TRBD1. The CDR3 covers 14 residues. Per germline, CDR1 MNHEY and CDR2 SVGAGI. After removal of 8 bases from V and 4 bases from J, the junction contained 8 bases not matched to a gene.